A selection of T cell receptor beta chains follows, all from one sample in a study of blood T cell repertoires in COVID-19. The protocol was immunoSEQ multiplex PCR, while the TCRdb copy is restricted to in-frame clones and leaves out a portion. The sample lists a few hundred thousand clones; about 82% were seen once. Input material: peripheral blood. These TCRs come from a human donor in a cohort sampled during active COVID-19. CDR3s leave out the opening cysteine and the closing phenylalanine or tryptophan. Each record gives: V gene, D gene, J gene, CDR3 protein. A D gene is named only where the DNA matches it firmly.

TRBV6-5	-	TRBJ1-2	ATESFPNSGYT
TRBV9	TRBD1	TRBJ1-2	ASRGTGYGYT
TRBV7-9	-	TRBJ1-2	ASSLPVWGTNSNGYT
TRBV5-1	TRBD2	TRBJ2-7	ASSHGGSSYEQY
TRBV5-1	TRBD1	TRBJ1-1	ASSQGQGLQEAF
TRBV10-1	TRBD2	TRBJ2-1	ASSEVTAGFFYRPHEYNEQF
TRBV19	TRBD1	TRBJ2-4	ASSSRGPRAKNIQY
TRBV2	TRBD1	TRBJ2-7	ASSSTGTGGYEQY
TRBV30	TRBD1	TRBJ1-4	AWGTGQGLATNEKLF
TRBV5-1	-	TRBJ2-7	ASSLAGVQGYHEQY
TRBV7-2	TRBD2	TRBJ2-2	ASSLSSGGTNTGELF
TRBV7-2	-	TRBJ2-7	ASSLSQAMYEQY
TRBV3-1/TRBV3-2	TRBD2	TRBJ2-7	ASSFRLAGKNEQY
TRBV13	TRBD1	TRBJ2-5	ASSRQGVGETQY
TRBV27	-	TRBJ1-5	ASSLSGQNQPQH
TRBV19	-	TRBJ1-6	ASSRTESSYNSPLH
TRBV25-1	-	TRBJ2-2	ASSDYASGELF
TRBV27	-	TRBJ2-3	ASSSPRGGNTDTQY
TRBV2	TRBD1	TRBJ1-2	ASSIGTGYGYT
TRBV11-2	TRBD2	TRBJ2-2	ASSLTPGLAYYTGELF
TRBV30	TRBD1	TRBJ1-4	AWSPGTGGAEKLF
TRBV30	-	TRBJ1-2	AWSAQGWGGYT
TRBV6-5	-	TRBJ2-1	ASSFSGGHVDEQF
TRBV7-2	TRBD1	TRBJ2-4	ASSARTGVLAKNIQY
TRBV4-2	-	TRBJ1-3	ASSQGSWGGNTIY
TRBV2	TRBD2	TRBJ2-3	ASRTSGGPSSTDTQY
TRBV9	TRBD1	TRBJ2-3	ASSVGPSGTGLDTQY
TRBV20-1	TRBD2	TRBJ2-5	SASRTSGGVQETQY
TRBV5-1	-	TRBJ1-2	ASSLGRGESYGYT
TRBV6-7	-	TRBJ1-2	ASTQSGTRLNYGYT
TRBV7-3	-	TRBJ1-1	ASSLGGERTEAF
TRBV25-1	TRBD2	TRBJ2-2	ASTSPSGGVNTGELF
TRBV7-6	TRBD1	TRBJ1-1	ASREGGQITEAF
TRBV10-2	TRBD1	TRBJ1-1	ASSHYRGSGTEAF
TRBV12-5	-	TRBJ1-2	ASVQGSLIGYT
TRBV6-6	TRBD2	TRBJ2-1	ASSLGLAGGSNNEQF
TRBV14	TRBD1	TRBJ1-6	ASSPKRQGWNSPLH
TRBV4-1	-	TRBJ1-5	ASSQDPGLGQPQH
TRBV7-8	TRBD1	TRBJ1-5	ASSLDVTGTQPQH
TRBV11-2	TRBD1	TRBJ1-2	ASSPDRGEYDGYT
TRBV5-1	-	TRBJ1-1	ASSLAQSGNTEAF
TRBV7-8	TRBD2	TRBJ2-7	ASSGGGFYEQY
TRBV7-3	TRBD2	TRBJ2-3	ASSPGIAGGEDTQY
TRBV6-6	TRBD1	TRBJ1-6	ASSQRFRGLGQGPSPLH